This TCR beta chain was documented in a study of OX40 agonist ivuxolimab in advanced cancers. The CDR3 has 15 residues. CDR1 and CDR2 (germline): SNHLY, FYNNEI. Trimming left V 6 bases short and J 5 bases short, with 19 bases between. This clone was found a few times. The data were produced by immunoSEQ multiplex PCR, yet TCRdb's version contains in-frame clones alone and is incomplete. This sample has about 77,000 clones, with just under 90% found just once. The genes are TRBV2 and TRBJ1-1; weak D call: TRBD1 (6 bases). Sample: CD4+ or CD8+ T cells sorted from blood, taken in a trial of the OX40 agonist ivuxolimab. This receptor was identified in an adult with an advanced solid tumor such as melanoma, head and neck, liver or kidney cancer. This CDR3 is CASSQQGPRGTEAFF. The CDR3 region has the DNA TGTGCCAGCAGCCAACAGGGCCCTCGGGGGACTGAAGCTTTCTTT.